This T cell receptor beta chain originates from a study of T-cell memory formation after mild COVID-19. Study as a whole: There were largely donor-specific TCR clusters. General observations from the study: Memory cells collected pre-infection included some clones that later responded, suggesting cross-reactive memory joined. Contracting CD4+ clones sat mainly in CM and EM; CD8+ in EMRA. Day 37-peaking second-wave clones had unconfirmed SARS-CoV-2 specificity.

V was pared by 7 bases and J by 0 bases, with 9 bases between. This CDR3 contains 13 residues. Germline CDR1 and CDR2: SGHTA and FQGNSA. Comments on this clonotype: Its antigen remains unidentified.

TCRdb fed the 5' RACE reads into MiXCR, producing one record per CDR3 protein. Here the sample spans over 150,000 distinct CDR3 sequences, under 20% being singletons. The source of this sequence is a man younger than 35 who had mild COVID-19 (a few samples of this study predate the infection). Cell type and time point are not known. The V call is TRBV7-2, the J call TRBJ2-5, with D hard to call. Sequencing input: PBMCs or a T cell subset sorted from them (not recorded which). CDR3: CASTPPHQETQYF. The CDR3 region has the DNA TGTGCCAGCACCCCGCCCCACCAAGAGACCCAGTACTTC.